The rows below give T cell receptor beta chains drawn from one sample of a study of Ad26.COV2.S vaccination and SARS-CoV-2 variants. Profiled with immunoSEQ multiplex PCR; TCRdb holds only in-frame clones, not every one. The sample shows some 350,000 clones, approximately 84% of them seen only once. The sequences come from peripheral blood, collected in a trial of Ad26.COV2.S vaccine versus placebo. These receptor sequences come from a person aged 18-65 years who received the Ad26.COV2.S COVID-19 vaccine or a placebo. The CDR3 runs from the conserved cysteine through the conserved F or W. The D gene is left open where the match is weak.

cdr3_aa: CAWSIEGGYTF; v_call: TRBV30; j_call: TRBJ1-2; d_call: .
cdr3_aa: CASSRVGARSYEQYF; v_call: TRBV3-1/TRBV3-2; j_call: TRBJ2-7; d_call: .
cdr3_aa: CASSYERTVRNQPQHF; v_call: TRBV19; j_call: TRBJ1-5; d_call: .
cdr3_aa: CAISGSRDREAEAFF; v_call: TRBV10-3; j_call: TRBJ1-1; d_call: TRBD1
cdr3_aa: CASSTGNGQETQYF; v_call: TRBV27; j_call: TRBJ2-5; d_call: .
cdr3_aa: CASSLPGMSNQPQHF; v_call: TRBV28; j_call: TRBJ1-5; d_call: .
cdr3_aa: CASSPRQGTEAFF; v_call: TRBV7-2; j_call: TRBJ1-1; d_call: TRBD1
cdr3_aa: CASSPRGPQETQYF; v_call: TRBV11-2; j_call: TRBJ2-5; d_call: .
cdr3_aa: CASSLESDLAQHF; v_call: TRBV7-9; j_call: TRBJ1-5; d_call: .
cdr3_aa: CASIYRVTGELFF; v_call: TRBV27; j_call: TRBJ2-2; d_call: .
cdr3_aa: CASSPVAGFTDTQYF; v_call: TRBV7-6; j_call: TRBJ2-3; d_call: TRBD2
cdr3_aa: CASSQDSGNQPQHF; v_call: TRBV7-2; j_call: TRBJ1-5; d_call: .
cdr3_aa: CASSQGDSSLRCEQYF; v_call: TRBV28; j_call: TRBJ2-7; d_call: .
cdr3_aa: CASSFQTANTEAFF; v_call: TRBV5-1; j_call: TRBJ1-1; d_call: .
cdr3_aa: CASSFLDVSQETQYF; v_call: TRBV28; j_call: TRBJ2-5; d_call: .
cdr3_aa: CASSQDRFGTSSYEQYF; v_call: TRBV3-1/TRBV3-2; j_call: TRBJ2-7; d_call: TRBD2
cdr3_aa: CASSYSTNYGYTF; v_call: TRBV6-5; j_call: TRBJ1-2; d_call: .
cdr3_aa: CASSPDSAYNSPLHF; v_call: TRBV2; j_call: TRBJ1-6; d_call: .
cdr3_aa: CASSPGGNYEQYF; v_call: TRBV18; j_call: TRBJ2-7; d_call: TRBD2
cdr3_aa: CASSPGIEGGELFF; v_call: TRBV5-1; j_call: TRBJ2-2; d_call: .
cdr3_aa: CASSLWKLDTGGYTF; v_call: TRBV28; j_call: TRBJ1-2; d_call: .
cdr3_aa: CASSFPPGYTF; v_call: TRBV12-3/TRBV12-4; j_call: TRBJ1-2; d_call: .
cdr3_aa: CASSLEVSPTDTQYF; v_call: TRBV6-5; j_call: TRBJ2-3; d_call: .
cdr3_aa: CASSGAGLLAEAFF; v_call: TRBV28; j_call: TRBJ1-1; d_call: .
cdr3_aa: CASSRTDTQYF; v_call: TRBV7-6; j_call: TRBJ2-3; d_call: .
cdr3_aa: CASSIEGLNTEAFF; v_call: TRBV19; j_call: TRBJ1-1; d_call: .
cdr3_aa: CASSPPGGRETQYF; v_call: TRBV12-1; j_call: TRBJ2-5; d_call: .
cdr3_aa: CASSDLSGTQYF; v_call: TRBV10-2; j_call: TRBJ2-5; d_call: .
cdr3_aa: CASSLASWDHNEQFF; v_call: TRBV11-3; j_call: TRBJ2-1; d_call: .
cdr3_aa: CASRTRGGDNSPLHF; v_call: TRBV7-9; j_call: TRBJ1-6; d_call: .
cdr3_aa: CASSYSSGTAYEQYF; v_call: TRBV7-9; j_call: TRBJ2-7; d_call: .
cdr3_aa: CASSPDSGYTGELFF; v_call: TRBV18; j_call: TRBJ2-2; d_call: .
cdr3_aa: CASFFRTSGTSTDTQYF; v_call: TRBV5-5; j_call: TRBJ2-3; d_call: TRBD2
cdr3_aa: CASSFPGRDNTYEQYF; v_call: TRBV5-6; j_call: TRBJ2-7; d_call: .
cdr3_aa: CAISTAGGHSYEQYF; v_call: TRBV10-3; j_call: TRBJ2-7; d_call: TRBD2
cdr3_aa: CASSVGVGRQGYGYTF; v_call: TRBV9; j_call: TRBJ1-2; d_call: TRBD1
cdr3_aa: CASSQVRETGLYNEQFF; v_call: TRBV4-2; j_call: TRBJ2-1; d_call: .
cdr3_aa: CASSLGGRRISYEQYF; v_call: TRBV13; j_call: TRBJ2-7; d_call: .
cdr3_aa: CASSVGTLNEQFF; v_call: TRBV19; j_call: TRBJ2-1; d_call: .
cdr3_aa: CASSDSKGSSYEQYF; v_call: TRBV6-4; j_call: TRBJ2-7; d_call: .
cdr3_aa: CASRGGTYEQYF; v_call: TRBV11-2; j_call: TRBJ2-7; d_call: TRBD2
cdr3_aa: CASSASSTGGSGNTIYF; v_call: TRBV9; j_call: TRBJ1-3; d_call: TRBD1
cdr3_aa: CASSVRETQYF; v_call: TRBV5-1; j_call: TRBJ2-5; d_call: .
cdr3_aa: CASSPPILQGADGYTF; v_call: TRBV9; j_call: TRBJ1-2; d_call: TRBD1
cdr3_aa: CASSKPGLADYEQFF; v_call: TRBV6-2/TRBV6-3; j_call: TRBJ2-1; d_call: TRBD2
cdr3_aa: CASSLSGTPVYNEQFF; v_call: TRBV5-1; j_call: TRBJ2-1; d_call: .
cdr3_aa: CASSSRTAGGDFDRGYDEQYF; v_call: TRBV18; j_call: TRBJ2-7; d_call: .
cdr3_aa: CSASPLGLAGGRGTGELFF; v_call: TRBV20-1; j_call: TRBJ2-2; d_call: TRBD2
cdr3_aa: CASSIKSGSEKLFF; v_call: TRBV19; j_call: TRBJ1-4; d_call: .
cdr3_aa: CATSSRQGFDIQYF; v_call: TRBV15; j_call: TRBJ2-4; d_call: TRBD1
cdr3_aa: CASTRVGDTQYF; v_call: TRBV9; j_call: TRBJ2-3; d_call: .
cdr3_aa: CASRRLAGDGDTQYF; v_call: TRBV6-5; j_call: TRBJ2-3; d_call: TRBD2
cdr3_aa: CASSLWGSAVETQYF; v_call: TRBV9; j_call: TRBJ2-5; d_call: .